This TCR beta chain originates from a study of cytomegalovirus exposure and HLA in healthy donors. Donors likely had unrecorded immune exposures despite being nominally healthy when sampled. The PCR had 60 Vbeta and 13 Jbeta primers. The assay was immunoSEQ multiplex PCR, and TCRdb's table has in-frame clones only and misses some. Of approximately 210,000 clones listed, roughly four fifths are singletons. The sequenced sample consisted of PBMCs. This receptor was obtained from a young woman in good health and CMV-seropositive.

DNA of the CDR3: TGTGCCAGCAGTTTAAGTGTCAGGGGTAGCCCTGAAGCTTTCTTT. Protein sequence: CASSLSVRGSPEAFF. V gene TRBV28 combines with J gene TRBJ1-1; maybe TRBD1 (6 bases). CDR1 MDHEN and CDR2 SYDVKM come from the germline V gene. The germline V and J ends were trimmed by 2 bases and 6 bases, with 16 bases remaining between them. This CDR3 contains 15 residues. The variable domain in full, with the rest retrieved from reference TRBV28 and TRBJ1-1, is DVKVTQSSRYLVKRTGEKVFLECVQDMDHENMFWYRQDPGLGLRLIYFSYDVKMKEKGDIPEGYSVSREKKERFSLILESASTNQTSMYLCASSLSVRGSPEAFFGQGTRLTVV.